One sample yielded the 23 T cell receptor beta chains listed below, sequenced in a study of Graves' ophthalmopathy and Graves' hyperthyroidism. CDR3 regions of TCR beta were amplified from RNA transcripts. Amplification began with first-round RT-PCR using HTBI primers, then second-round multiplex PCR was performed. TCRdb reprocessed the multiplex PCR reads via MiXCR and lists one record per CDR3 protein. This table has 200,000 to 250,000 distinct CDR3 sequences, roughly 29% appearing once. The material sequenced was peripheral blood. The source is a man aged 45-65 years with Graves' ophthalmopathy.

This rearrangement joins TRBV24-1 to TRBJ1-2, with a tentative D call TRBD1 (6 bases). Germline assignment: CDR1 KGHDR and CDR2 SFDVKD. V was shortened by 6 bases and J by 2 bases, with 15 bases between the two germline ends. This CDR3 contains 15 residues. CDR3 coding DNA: TGTGCCACCAGTCCCAGGGGAACACGAAACTATGGCTACACCTTC. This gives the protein CATSPRGTRNYGYTF.

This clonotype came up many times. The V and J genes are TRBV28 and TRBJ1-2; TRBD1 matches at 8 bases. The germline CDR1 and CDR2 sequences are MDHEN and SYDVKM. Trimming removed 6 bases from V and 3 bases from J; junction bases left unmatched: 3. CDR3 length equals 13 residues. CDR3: CASSYRGYYGYTF. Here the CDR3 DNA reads TGTGCCAGCAGCTACAGGGGGTACTATGGCTACACCTTC.

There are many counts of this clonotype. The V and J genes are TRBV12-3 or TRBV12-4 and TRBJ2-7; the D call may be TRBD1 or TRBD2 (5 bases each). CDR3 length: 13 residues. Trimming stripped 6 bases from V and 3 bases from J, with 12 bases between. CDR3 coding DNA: TGTGCCAGCAGGCCCGGGACGGACTACGAGCAGTACTTC. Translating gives CASRPGTDYEQYF.

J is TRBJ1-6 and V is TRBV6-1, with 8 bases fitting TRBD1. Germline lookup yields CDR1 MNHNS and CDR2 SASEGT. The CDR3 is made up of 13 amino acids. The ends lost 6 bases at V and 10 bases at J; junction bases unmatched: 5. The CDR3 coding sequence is TGTGCCAGCAGACCCAGGGGGCGGTCACCCCTCCACTTT. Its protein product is CASRPRGRSPLHF.

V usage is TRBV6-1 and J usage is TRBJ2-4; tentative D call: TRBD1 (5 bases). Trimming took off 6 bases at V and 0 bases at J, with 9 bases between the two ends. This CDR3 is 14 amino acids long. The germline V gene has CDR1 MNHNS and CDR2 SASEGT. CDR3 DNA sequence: TGTGCCAGCAGACAGGAAATAGCCAAAAACATTCAGTACTTC. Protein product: CASRQEIAKNIQYF.

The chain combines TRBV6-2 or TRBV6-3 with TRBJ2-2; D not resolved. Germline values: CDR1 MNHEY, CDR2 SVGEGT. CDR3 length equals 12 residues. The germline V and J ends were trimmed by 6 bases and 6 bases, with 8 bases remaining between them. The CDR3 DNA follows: TGTGCCAGCAGCCCAGTGGCCGGGGAGCTGTTTTTT. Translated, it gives CASSPVAGELFF.

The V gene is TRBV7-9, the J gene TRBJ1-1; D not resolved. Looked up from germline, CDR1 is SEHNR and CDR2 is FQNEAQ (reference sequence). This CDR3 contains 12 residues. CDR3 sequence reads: CVLSKANTEAFF. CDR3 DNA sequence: TGTGTCTTAAGTAAGGCGAACACTGAAGCTTTCTTT.

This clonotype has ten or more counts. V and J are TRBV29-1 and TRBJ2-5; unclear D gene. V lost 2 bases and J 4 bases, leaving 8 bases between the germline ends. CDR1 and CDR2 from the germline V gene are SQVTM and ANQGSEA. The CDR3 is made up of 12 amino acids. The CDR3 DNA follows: TGCAGCGTTGAATTATTGGGAGAGACCCAGTACTTC. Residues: CSVELLGETQYF. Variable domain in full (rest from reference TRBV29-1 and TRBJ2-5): SAVISQKPSRDICQRGTSLTIQCQVDSQVTMMFWYRQQPGQSLTLIATANQGSEATYESGFVIDKFPISRPNLTFSTLTVSNMSPEDSSIYLCSVELLGETQYFGPGTRLLVL.

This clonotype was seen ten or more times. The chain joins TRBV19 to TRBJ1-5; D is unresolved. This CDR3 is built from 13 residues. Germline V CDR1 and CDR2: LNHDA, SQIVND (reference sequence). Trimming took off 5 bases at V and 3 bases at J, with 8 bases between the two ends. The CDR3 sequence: CASSPGYNQPQHF. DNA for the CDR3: TGTGCCAGTAGTCCGGGCTACAATCAGCCCCAGCATTTT.

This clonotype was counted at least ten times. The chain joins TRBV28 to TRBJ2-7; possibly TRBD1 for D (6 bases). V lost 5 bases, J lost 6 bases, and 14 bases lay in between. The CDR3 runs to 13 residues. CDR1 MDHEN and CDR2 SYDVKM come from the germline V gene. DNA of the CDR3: TGTGCCAGCAGTATCCGACAGGAACGCGAGCAGTACTTC. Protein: CASSIRQEREQYF.

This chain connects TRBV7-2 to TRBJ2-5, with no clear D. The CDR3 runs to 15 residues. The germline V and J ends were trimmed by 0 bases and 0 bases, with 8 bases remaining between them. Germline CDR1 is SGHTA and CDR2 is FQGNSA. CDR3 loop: CASSLASLNQETQYF. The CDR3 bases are TGTGCCAGCAGCTTAGCGTCACTAAACCAAGAGACCCAGTACTTC.

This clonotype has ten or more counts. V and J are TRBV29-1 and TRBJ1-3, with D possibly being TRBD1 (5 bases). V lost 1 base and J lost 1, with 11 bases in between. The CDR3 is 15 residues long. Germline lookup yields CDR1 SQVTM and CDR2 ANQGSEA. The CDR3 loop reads CSVEAPGRSGNTIYF. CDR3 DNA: TGCAGCGTTGAAGCCCCAGGGAGGTCTGGAAACACCATATATTTT.

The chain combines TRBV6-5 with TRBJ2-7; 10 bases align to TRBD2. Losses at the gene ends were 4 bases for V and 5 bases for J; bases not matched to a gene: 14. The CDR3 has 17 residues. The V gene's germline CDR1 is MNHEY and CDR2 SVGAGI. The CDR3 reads CASSSARSGREIHEQYF. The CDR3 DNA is TGTGCCAGCAGTTCGGCCCGAAGCGGGAGGGAGATCCACGAGCAGTACTTC.

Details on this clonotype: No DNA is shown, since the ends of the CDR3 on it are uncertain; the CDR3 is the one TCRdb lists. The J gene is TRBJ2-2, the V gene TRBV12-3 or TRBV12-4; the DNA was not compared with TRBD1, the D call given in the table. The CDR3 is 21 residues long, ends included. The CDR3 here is CASSLALYEQYFGPGTGELFF.

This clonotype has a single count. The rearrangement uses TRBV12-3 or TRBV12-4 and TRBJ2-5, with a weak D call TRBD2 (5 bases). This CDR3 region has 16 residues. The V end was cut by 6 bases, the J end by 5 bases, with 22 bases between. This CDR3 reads CASSSRGPTLEETQYF. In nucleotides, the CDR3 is TGTGCCAGCAGCTCCCGCGGGCCGACCCTGGAGGAGACCCAGTACTTC.

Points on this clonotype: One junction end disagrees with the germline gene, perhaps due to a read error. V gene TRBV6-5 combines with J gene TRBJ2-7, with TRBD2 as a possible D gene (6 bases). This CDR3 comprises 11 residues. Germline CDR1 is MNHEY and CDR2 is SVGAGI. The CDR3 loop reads CASSYTPGLSF. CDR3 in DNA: TGTGCCAGCAGTTACACCCCGGGACTCTCTTTC.

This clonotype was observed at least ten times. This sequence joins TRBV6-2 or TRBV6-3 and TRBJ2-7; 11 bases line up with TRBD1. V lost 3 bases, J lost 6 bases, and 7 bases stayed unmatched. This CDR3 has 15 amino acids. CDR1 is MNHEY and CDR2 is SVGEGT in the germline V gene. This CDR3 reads CASSYSGTGGSEQYF. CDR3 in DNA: TGTGCCAGCAGTTATTCCGGGACAGGGGGGAGCGAGCAGTACTTC.

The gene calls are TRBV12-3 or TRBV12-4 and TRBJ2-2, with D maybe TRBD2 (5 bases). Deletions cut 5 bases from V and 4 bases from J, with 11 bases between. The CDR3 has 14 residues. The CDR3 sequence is CASSQGRGTGELFF. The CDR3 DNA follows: TGTGCCAGCAGTCAAGGACGGGGCACCGGGGAGCTGTTTTTT.

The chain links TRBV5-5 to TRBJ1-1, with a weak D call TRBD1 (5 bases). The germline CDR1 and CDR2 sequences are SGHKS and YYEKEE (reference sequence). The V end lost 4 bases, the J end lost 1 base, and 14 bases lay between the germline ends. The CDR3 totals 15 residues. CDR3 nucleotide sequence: TGTGCCAGCAGCCCGTCGTCCAGGGAGAACACTGAAGCTTTCTTT. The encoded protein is CASSPSSRENTEAFF.

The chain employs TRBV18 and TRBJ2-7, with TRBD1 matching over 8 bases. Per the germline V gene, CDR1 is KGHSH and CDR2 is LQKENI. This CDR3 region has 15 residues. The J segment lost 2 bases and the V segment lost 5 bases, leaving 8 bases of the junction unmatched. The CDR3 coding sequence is TGTGCCAGCTCAGACTACAGGGGGGCCCCCTACGAGCAGTACTTC. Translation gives CASSDYRGAPYEQYF.

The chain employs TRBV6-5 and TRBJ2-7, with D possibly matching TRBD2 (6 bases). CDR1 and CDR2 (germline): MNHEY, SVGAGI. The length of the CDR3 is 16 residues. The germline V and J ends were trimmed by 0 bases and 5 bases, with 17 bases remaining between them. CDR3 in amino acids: CASSYSMGLGSHEQYF. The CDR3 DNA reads TGTGCCAGCAGTTACTCGATGGGACTGGGGTCGCACGAGCAGTACTTC.

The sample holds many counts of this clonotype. For the CDR3, the DNA is TGTGCCAGCAGTTCCCCGACTCTAGCCGGGGAGCTGTTTTTT. It is translated as CASSSPTLAGELFF. The J gene is TRBJ2-2, the V gene TRBV27; D is unresolved. Germline V gene lookup returns CDR1 MNHEY and CDR2 SMNVEV (reference sequence). The CDR3 covers 14 residues. V shed 4 bases and J shed 6 bases, with 12 bases lying between them.

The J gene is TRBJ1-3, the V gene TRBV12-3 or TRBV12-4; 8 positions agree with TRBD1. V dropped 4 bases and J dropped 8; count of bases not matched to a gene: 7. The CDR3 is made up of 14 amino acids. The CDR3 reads CASSSQGAGDTIYF. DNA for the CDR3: TGTGCCAGCAGTTCCCAGGGGGCGGGTGACACCATATATTTT.